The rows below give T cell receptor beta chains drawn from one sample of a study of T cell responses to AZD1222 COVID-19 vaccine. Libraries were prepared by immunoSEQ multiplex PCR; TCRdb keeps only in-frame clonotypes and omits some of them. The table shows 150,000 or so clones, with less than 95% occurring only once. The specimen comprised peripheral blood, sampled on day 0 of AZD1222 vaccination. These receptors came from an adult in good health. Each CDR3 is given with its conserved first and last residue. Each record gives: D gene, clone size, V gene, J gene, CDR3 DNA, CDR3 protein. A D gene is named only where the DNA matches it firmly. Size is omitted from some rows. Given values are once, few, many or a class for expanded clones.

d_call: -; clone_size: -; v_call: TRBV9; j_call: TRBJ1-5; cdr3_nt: TGTGCCAGCAGCGTAGGAGTCGTCAGCAATCAGCCCCAGCATTTT; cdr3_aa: CASSVGVVSNQPQHF
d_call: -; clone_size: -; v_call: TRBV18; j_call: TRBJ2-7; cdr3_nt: TGTGCCAGCTCAGGGCCCGGGGAGACCGGCTCCTACGAGCAGTACTTC; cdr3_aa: CASSGPGETGSYEQYF
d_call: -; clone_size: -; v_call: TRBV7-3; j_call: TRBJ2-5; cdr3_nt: TGTGCCAGCAGCTTAAATTGGGGTTACCAAGAGACCCAGTACTTC; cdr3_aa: CASSLNWGYQETQYF
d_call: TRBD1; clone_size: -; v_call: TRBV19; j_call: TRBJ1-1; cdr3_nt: TGTGCCAGTAGTATCCAGGGGGCGAGGACTGAAGCTTTCTTT; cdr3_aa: CASSIQGARTEAFF
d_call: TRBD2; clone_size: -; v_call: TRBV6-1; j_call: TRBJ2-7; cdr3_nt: TGTGCCAGCAGTGACGGGACTAGCGGCCCCTACGAGCAGTACTTC; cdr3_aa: CASSDGTSGPYEQYF
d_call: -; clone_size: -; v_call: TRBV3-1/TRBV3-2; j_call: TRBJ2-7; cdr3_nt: TGTGCCAGCAGGGACACACATGGATACGAGCAGTACTTC; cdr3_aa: CASRDTHGYEQYF
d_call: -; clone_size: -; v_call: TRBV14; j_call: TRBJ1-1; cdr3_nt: TGTGCCAGCAGCCAAGGGGGTTGGGGCGGTCTGCAAGCTGAAGCTTTCTTT; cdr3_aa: CASSQGGWGGLQAEAFF
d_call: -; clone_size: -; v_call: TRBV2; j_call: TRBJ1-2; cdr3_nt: TGTGCCAGCAGTGAAGTCGGAGGGTACTATGGCTACACCTTC; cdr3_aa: CASSEVGGYYGYTF
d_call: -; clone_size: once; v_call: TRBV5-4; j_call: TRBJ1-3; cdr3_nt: TGTGCCAGCAGCTTTCAGGGAAGGTTTAGTGGAAACACCATATATTTT; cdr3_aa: CASSFQGRFSGNTIYF
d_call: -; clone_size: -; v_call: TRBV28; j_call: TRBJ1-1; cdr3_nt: TGTGGGTCTTCGTCCGGGCCTGAAGCTTTCTTT; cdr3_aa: CGSSSGPEAFF
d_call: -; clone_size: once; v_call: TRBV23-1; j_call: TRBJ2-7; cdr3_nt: TGCGCCAGCAAATGGGATAGTTCCTACGAGCAGTACTTC; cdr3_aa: CASKWDSSYEQYF
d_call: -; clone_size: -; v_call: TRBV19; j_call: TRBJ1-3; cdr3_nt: TGTGCCAGCAAAAAGGGACCTCACCAAAACACCATATATTTT; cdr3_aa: CASKKGPHQNTIYF
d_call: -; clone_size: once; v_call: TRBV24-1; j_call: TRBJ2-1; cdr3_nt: TGTGCCACCAGTGATCGCCGGGCCCAAGCCTACAATGAGCAGTTCTTC; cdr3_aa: CATSDRRAQAYNEQFF
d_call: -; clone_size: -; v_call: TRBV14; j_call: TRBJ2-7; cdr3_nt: TGTGCCAGCAGCCAAGAGTCTCGCGAGCAGTACTTC; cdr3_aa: CASSQESREQYF
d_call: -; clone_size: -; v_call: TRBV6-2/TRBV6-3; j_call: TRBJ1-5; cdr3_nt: TGTGCCAGCAGTTCCAAAGGGCTGAGTAATCAGCCCCAGCATTTT; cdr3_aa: CASSSKGLSNQPQHF
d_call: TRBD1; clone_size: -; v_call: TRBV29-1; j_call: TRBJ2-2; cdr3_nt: TGCAGCGCGACAGGGACCGGGGAGCTGTTTTTT; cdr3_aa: CSATGTGELFF
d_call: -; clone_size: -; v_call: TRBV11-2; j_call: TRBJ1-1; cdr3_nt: TGTGCCAGCGATCCCGGCGGACTTCAAGCTTTCTTT; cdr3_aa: CASDPGGLQAFF
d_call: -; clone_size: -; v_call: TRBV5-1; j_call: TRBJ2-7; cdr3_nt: TGCGCCAGCAGCTTAGGGACGGATACCTACGAGCAGTACTTC; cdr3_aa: CASSLGTDTYEQYF
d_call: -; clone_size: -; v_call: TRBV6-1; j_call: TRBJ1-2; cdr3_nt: TGTGCCAGCAGTGAAGCGCGCCGAATTCCAGGCTACACCTTC; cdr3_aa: CASSEARRIPGYTF
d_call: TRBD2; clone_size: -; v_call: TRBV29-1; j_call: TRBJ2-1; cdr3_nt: TGCAGCGCACCCCGGACTAGCGGGAGCAGTGTCGGCAATGAGCAGTTCTTC; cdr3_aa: CSAPRTSGSSVGNEQFF
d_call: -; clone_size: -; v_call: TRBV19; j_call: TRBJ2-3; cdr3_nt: TGTGCCAGTAGTATACAGCCCCAAGTCACAGATACGCAGTATTTT; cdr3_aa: CASSIQPQVTDTQYF
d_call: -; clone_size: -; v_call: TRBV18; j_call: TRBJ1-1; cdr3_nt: TGTGCCAGCTCACCCCCGGAGAGCAACACTGAAGCTTTCTTT; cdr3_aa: CASSPPESNTEAFF
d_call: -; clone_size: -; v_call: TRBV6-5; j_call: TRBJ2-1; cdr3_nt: TGTGCCAGCAGTTATTACGGAGGGGGCGCATCTGAGCAGTTCTTC; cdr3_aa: CASSYYGGGASEQFF
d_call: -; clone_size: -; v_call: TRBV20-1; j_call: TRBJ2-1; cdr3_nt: TGCAGTGCTAGTCGGTTCATGGGCTACAATGAGCAGTTCTTC; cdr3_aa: CSASRFMGYNEQFF
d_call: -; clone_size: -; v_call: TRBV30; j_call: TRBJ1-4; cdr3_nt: TGTGCCTGGAGTCTAGGACCGTCTGAAAAACTGTTTTTT; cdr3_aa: CAWSLGPSEKLFF
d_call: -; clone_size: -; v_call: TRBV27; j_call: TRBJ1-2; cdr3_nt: TGTGCCAGCAGTTCCGTCGTGCCGGGTGGTAATGGCTACACCTTC; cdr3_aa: CASSSVVPGGNGYTF
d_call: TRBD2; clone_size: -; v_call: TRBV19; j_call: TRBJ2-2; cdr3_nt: TGTGCCAGTAGTATGGGGCGACTAGCGGGAGCCACCGGGGAGCTGTTTTTT; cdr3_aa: CASSMGRLAGATGELFF
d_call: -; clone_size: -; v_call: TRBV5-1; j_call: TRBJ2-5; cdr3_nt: TGCGCCAGCAGCTTGGGTTCTGGAGAGACCCAGTACTTC; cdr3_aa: CASSLGSGETQYF
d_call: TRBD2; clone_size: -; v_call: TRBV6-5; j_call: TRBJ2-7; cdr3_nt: TGTGCCAGCAGTCCGAGCGGGAGGAATCCCTACGAGCAGTACTTC; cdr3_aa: CASSPSGRNPYEQYF
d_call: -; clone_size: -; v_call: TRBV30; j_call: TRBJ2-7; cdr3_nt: TGTGCCTGGAGTCCAGACAGCTTATACGAGCAGTACTTC; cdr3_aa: CAWSPDSLYEQYF
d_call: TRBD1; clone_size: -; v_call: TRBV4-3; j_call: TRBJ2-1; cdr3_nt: TGCGCCAGCAGCCAGATATCGACAGGGTACAATGAGCAGTTCTTC; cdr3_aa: CASSQISTGYNEQFF
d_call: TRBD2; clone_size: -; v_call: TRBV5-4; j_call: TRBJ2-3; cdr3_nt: TGTGCCAGCAGCACCCGGACTAGCGGGATATATTTT; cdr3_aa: CASSTRTSGIYF
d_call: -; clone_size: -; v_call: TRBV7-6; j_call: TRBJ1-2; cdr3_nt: TGTGCCAGCAGCTTCCAGGACCTCTCTAACTATGGCTACACCTTC; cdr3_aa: CASSFQDLSNYGYTF
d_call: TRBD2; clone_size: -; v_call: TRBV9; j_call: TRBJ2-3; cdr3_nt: TGTGCCAGCAGCGTCCGCTCGGGGAGCGGGGCTAGCACAGATACGCAGTATTTT; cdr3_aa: CASSVRSGSGASTDTQYF
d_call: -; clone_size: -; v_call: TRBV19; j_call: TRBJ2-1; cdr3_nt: TGTGCCAGTAGTACCAGAGGAGCCTCCTACAATGAGCAGTTCTTC; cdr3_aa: CASSTRGASYNEQFF
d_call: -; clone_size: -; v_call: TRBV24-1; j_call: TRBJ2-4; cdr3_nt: TGTGCCACCAGTGATTGGAGAACGGAAAACATTCAGTACTTC; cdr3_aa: CATSDWRTENIQYF
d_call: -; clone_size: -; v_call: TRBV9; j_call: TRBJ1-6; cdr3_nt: TGTGCCAGCAGCGTAGAGGATTCTGGTTCACCCCTCCACTTT; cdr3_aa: CASSVEDSGSPLHF
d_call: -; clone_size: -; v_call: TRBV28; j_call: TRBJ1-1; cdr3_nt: TGTGCCAGCACCCCAAGATGGGAGGCTGAAGCTTTCTTT; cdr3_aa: CASTPRWEAEAFF